This entry concerns a single TCR beta chain. The germline V and J ends were trimmed by 0 bases and 0 bases, with 12 bases remaining between them. In germline, CDR1 is MGHRA, CDR2 YSYEKL. CDR3 length equals 16 residues. The record originates from a study of OX40 agonist ivuxolimab in advanced cancers. Generated by immunoSEQ multiplex PCR, the TCRdb table keeps only in-frame clones and is missing some. Of more than 20,000 clones listed, 79% are singletons. The specimen was CD4+ or CD8+ T cells sorted from blood, collected in a trial of the OX40 agonist ivuxolimab. The rearrangement links TRBV4-1 to TRBJ2-7, with D unclear. This TCR came from an adult with an advanced solid tumor such as melanoma, head and neck, liver or kidney cancer. CDR3 DNA: TGCGCCAGCAGCCAAGATGGCGACTCCCTCTCCTACGAGCAGTACTTC. Its protein is CASSQDGDSLSYEQYF.